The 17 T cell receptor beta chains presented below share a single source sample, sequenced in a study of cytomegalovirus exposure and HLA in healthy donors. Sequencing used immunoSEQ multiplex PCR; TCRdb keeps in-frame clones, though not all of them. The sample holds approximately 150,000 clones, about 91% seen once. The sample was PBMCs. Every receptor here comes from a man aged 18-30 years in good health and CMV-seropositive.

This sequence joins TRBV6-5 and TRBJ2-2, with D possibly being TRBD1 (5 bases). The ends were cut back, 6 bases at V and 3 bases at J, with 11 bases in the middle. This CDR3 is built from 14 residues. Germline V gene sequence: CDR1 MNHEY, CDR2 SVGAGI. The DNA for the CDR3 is TGTGCCAGCAGCCAAGACAGCGACACCGGGGAGCTGTTTTTT. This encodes CASSQDSDTGELFF.

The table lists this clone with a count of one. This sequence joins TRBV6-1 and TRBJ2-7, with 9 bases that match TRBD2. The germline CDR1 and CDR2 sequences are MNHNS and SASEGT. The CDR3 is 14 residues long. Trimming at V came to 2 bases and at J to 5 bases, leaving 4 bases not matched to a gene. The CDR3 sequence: CASSESAGGHEQYF. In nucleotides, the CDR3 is TGTGCCAGCAGTGAATCCGCGGGAGGGCACGAGCAGTACTTC.

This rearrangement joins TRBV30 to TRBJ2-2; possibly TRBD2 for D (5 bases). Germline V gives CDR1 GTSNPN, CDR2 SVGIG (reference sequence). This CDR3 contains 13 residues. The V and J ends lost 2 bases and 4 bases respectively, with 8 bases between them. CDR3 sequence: CAWSRGRTGELFF. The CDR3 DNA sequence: TGTGCCTGGAGTCGCGGGCGCACCGGGGAGCTGTTTTTT.

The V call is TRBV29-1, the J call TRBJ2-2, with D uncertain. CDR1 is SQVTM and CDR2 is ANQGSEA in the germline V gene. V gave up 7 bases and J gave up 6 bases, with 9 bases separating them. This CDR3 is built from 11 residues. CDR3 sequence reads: CSALESGELFF. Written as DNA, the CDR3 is TGCAGCGCCCTGGAGTCCGGGGAGCTGTTTTTT.

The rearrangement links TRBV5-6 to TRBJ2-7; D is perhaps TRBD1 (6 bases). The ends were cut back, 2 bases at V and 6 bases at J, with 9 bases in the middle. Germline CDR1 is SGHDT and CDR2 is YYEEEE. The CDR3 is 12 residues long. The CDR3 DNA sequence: TGTGCCAGCAGCTTTGGGGGCGGCGAGCAGTACTTC. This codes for CASSFGGGEQYF. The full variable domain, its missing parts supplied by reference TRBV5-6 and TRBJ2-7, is DAGVTQSPTHLIKTRGQQVTLRCSPKSGHDTVSWYQQALGQGPQFIFQYYEEEERQRGNFPDRFSGHQFPNYSSELNVNALLLGDSALYLCASSFGGGEQYFGPGTRLTVT.

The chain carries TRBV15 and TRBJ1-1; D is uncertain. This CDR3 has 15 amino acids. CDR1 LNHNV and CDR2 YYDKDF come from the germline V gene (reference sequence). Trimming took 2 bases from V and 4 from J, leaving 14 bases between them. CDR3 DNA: TGTGCCACCAGCAGAATTCGATTGGGCAGCACTGAAGCTTTCTTT. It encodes CATSRIRLGSTEAFF.

CDR3 bases: TGTGCCAGCAGCTTAGTGCGAGCGGGAGTCGATGAGCAGTTCTTC. It encodes CASSLVRAGVDEQFF. This rearrangement joins TRBV11-2 to TRBJ2-1; 8 positions agree with TRBD2. Germline lookup yields CDR1 SGHAT and CDR2 FQNNGV. Trimming took 1 base from V and 8 from J; bases not matched to a gene: 7. The CDR3 has 15 amino acids.

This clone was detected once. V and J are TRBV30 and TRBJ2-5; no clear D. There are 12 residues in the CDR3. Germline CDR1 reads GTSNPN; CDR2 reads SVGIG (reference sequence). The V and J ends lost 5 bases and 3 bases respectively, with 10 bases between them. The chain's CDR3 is CAWGINEETQYF. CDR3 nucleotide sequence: TGTGCCTGGGGCATCAACGAAGAGACCCAGTACTTC.

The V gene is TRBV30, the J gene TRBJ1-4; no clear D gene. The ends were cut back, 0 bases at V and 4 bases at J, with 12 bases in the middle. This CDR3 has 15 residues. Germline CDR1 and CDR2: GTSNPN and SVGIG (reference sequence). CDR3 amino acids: CAWSVPGELNEKLFF. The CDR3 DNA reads TGTGCCTGGAGTGTCCCCGGGGAGCTTAATGAAAAACTGTTTTTT.

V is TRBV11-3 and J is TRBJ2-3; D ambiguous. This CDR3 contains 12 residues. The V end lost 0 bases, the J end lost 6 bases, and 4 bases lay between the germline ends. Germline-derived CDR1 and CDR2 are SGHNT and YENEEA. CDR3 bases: TGTGCCAGCAGCTTAGATCGGGATACGCAGTATTTT. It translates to CASSLDRDTQYF.

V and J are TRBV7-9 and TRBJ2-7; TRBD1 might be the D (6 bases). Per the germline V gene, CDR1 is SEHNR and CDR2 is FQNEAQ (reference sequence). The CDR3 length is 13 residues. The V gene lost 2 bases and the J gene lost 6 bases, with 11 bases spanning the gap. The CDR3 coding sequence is TGTGCCAGCAGCTTAAATGTAGGGGGCGAGCAGTACTTC. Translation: CASSLNVGGEQYF.

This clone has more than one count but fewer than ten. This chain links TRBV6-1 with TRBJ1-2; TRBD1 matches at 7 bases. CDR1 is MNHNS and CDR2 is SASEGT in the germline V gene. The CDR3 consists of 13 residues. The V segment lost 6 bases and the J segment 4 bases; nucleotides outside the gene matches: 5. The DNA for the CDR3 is TGTGCCAGCAGAAGGGCAGGGGGCTATGGCTACACCTTC. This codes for CASRRAGGYGYTF.

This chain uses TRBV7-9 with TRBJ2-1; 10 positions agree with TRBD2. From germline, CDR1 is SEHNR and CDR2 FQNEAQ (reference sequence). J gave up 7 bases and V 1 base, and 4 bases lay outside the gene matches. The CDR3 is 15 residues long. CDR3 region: CASSLGTSGTNEQFF. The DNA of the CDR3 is TGTGCCAGCAGCTTAGGGACTAGCGGAACGAATGAGCAGTTCTTC.

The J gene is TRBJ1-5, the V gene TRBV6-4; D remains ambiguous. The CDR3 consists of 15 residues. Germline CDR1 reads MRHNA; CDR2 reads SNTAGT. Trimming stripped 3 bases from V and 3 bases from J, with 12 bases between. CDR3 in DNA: TGTGCCAGCAGTGAAGACGGGAAACACAATCAGCCCCAGCATTTT. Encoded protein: CASSEDGKHNQPQHF.

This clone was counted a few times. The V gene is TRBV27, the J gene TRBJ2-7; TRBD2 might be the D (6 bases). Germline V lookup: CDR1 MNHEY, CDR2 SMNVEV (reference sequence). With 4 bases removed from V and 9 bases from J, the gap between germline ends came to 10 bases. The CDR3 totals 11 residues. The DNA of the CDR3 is TGTGCCAGCAGTTGGGACTCCTCGCAGTACTTC. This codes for CASSWDSSQYF.

CDR3: CASSFTGGSDTEAFF. CDR3 nucleotides: TGCGCCAGCAGCTTTACAGGGGGGAGTGACACTGAAGCTTTCTTT. The gene calls are TRBV5-1 and TRBJ1-1; 8 bases line up with TRBD1. The CDR3 runs to 15 residues. Germline values: CDR1 SGHRS, CDR2 YFSETQ. Unmatched junction bases numbered 6, after V lost 2 bases and J lost 3 bases.

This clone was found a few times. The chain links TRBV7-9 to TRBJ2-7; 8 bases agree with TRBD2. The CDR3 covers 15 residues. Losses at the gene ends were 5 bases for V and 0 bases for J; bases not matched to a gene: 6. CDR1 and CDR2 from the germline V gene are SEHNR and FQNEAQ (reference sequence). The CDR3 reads CASSGTSGYSYEQYF. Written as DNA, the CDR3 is TGTGCCAGCAGCGGTACTAGCGGCTACTCCTACGAGCAGTACTTC.